The source of this T cell receptor beta chain is a study of blood T cells in healthy people across ages. About the research overall: Capturing about one barcoded beta molecule per two T cells was achieved by template switching. Study results and caveats: Long-lived donors carried more naive CD4+ cells and greater diversity than aged donors.

With a J-beta primer mix and a sample-barcoded 5' primer, a second PCR ran about 7 to 12 cycles. A 12-random-nucleotide template-switch adaptor tagged each cDNA molecule. TCRdb independently ran MiXCR on the 5' RACE reads; one entry per CDR3 protein. The table includes roughly 680,000 distinct CDR3 sequences, around 48% detected once. CDR3 length: 15 amino acids. The germline V gene has CDR1 SGHVS and CDR2 FNYEAQ. V lost 5 bases and J lost 2; bases outside the gene matches: 7. Comment on this clonotype: Its antigen is unidentified.

The total RNA that was extracted per sample amounted to at least 5.5 micrograms. The V gene is TRBV7-6, the J gene TRBJ2-7, with 9 bases aligning to TRBD1. This TCR derives from a woman between 55 and 75 years old in good health. Sequenced material: blood. CDR3 DNA: TGTGCCAGCAGCAACGGGGGACAGGGTACCTACGAGCAGTACTTC. It codes for CASSNGGQGTYEQYF.